The 14 T cell receptor beta chains below come from one sample, sequenced in a study of vaccination effects on CD4 cells after COVID-19. Prior to sequencing, the ViraFEST assay stimulated PBMC with viral peptide pools, which expanded the antigen-specific CD4+ T cells. Subsequent to a culture period of about nine days, CD4+ T cells were isolated. Assay used: immunoSEQ multiplex PCR; TCRdb lists only in-frame clones, some missing. The sample holds tens of thousands of clones; around 86% are singletons and the top ten take roughly 2.2%. These receptors' targets are unknown. The sequencing used CD4+ T cells from PBMCs cultured with HCoV-229E spike peptides, collected before COVID-19 vaccination. The receptor source for this set is a human donor who received a COVID-19 vaccine.

In this sample, this clone turned up once. The J gene is TRBJ2-5, the V gene TRBV6-2 or TRBV6-3; 9 bases line up with TRBD2. Per the germline V gene, CDR1 is MNHEY and CDR2 is SVGEGT. V was pared by 1 base and J by 9 bases, with 9 bases of the junction left unmatched. There are 15 residues in the CDR3. CDR3 region: CASSYLTSGVGSQYF. CDR3 DNA sequence: TGTGCCAGCAGTTACTTGACTAGCGGTGTCGGGTCCCAGTACTTC.

This clone was seen a few times. The chain carries TRBV5-1 and TRBJ1-1, with D possibly TRBD1 on 5 matching bases. CDR3 length: 15 amino acids. The germline V and J ends were trimmed by 1 base and 6 bases, with 16 bases remaining between them. Germline loops: CDR1 SGHRS, CDR2 YFSETQ. As DNA, the CDR3 is TGCGCCAGCAGCTTGACAGGACGGGTTGACGCTGAAGCTTTCTTT. It yields the protein CASSLTGRVDAEAFF.

The chain uses TRBV30 and TRBJ1-5; the D is unclear. Germline V CDR1 and CDR2: GTSNPN, SVGIG (reference sequence). Between the trimmed V and J ends, which lost 2 bases and 0 bases, there was a span of 8 bases. This CDR3 contains 14 residues. The CDR3 is CAWSRSNSNQPQHF. DNA for the CDR3: TGTGCCTGGAGTAGGAGCAATAGCAATCAGCCCCAGCATTTT. The variable domain in full, completed from reference TRBV30 and TRBJ1-5, reads SQTIHQWPATLVQPVGSPLSLECTVEGTSNPNLYWYRQAAGRGLQLLFYSVGIGQISSEVPQNLSASRPQDRQFILSSKKLLLSDSGFYLCAWSRSNSNQPQHFGDGTRLSIL.

The rearrangement links TRBV18 to TRBJ2-1; D may match TRBD1 or TRBD2 (5 bases each). Germline CDR1 and CDR2: KGHSH and LQKENI. The CDR3 loop spans 14 amino acids. V gave up 3 bases and J gave up 9 bases, with 15 bases separating them. The CDR3 DNA reads TGTGCCAGCTCACCGGGGACCGCGCGCAGTGAGCAGTTCTTC. As protein: CASSPGTARSEQFF.

The CDR3 loop reads CASSQDWAGEDGYTF. CDR3 coding DNA: TGTGCCAGCAGCCAAGATTGGGCAGGGGAAGATGGCTACACCTTC. The V call is TRBV4-2, the J call TRBJ1-2, with D possibly matching TRBD1 (6 bases). V gave up 0 bases and J gave up 6 bases, with 14 bases separating them. The germline V gene encodes CDR1 LGHNA and CDR2 YNFKEQ. This CDR3 has 15 residues.

This clone has just one count. J is TRBJ1-4 and V is TRBV7-8; D is uncertain. V was clipped by 11 bases and J by 8 bases, with 9 bases between them. Germline values: CDR1 SGHVS, CDR2 FQNEAQ. The CDR3 has 10 residues. This chain's CDR3 is CAPLNEKLFF. CDR3 nucleotide sequence: TGTGCCCCGTTAAACGAAAAACTGTTTTTT.

This chain connects TRBV14 to TRBJ2-3; D gene uncertain. The germline V and J ends were trimmed by 4 bases and 0 bases, with 8 bases remaining between them. This CDR3 comprises 14 residues. Germline V lookup: CDR1 SGHDN, CDR2 FVKESK. This CDR3 reads CASSRLPSTDTQYF. DNA of the CDR3: TGTGCCAGCAGCCGATTGCCGAGCACAGATACGCAGTATTTT.

The chain carries TRBV6-2 or TRBV6-3 and TRBJ2-5, with 12 bases lining up with TRBD2. This CDR3 contains 15 residues. Germline V gene lookup returns CDR1 MNHEY and CDR2 SVGEGT. The junction had 0 bases not matched to a gene; V was cut back by 0 bases and J by 4 bases. The CDR3 spells CASSYSGLAGETQYF. CDR3 bases: TGTGCCAGCAGTTACTCGGGACTAGCGGGAGAGACCCAGTACTTC.

The chain employs TRBV11-2 and TRBJ2-3; the match to TRBD2 covers 12 bases. The CDR3 length is 17 residues. Germline CDR1 and CDR2: SGHAT and FQNNGV. V gave up 0 bases and J gave up 4 bases; unmatched junction bases: 5. The CDR3 is CASSLDRLAGVSDTQYF. Here the CDR3 DNA reads TGTGCCAGCAGCTTAGACCGACTAGCGGGGGTATCAGATACGCAGTATTTT.

The chain couples TRBV5-1 to TRBJ1-1; tentative D call: TRBD1 (5 bases). The CDR3 runs to 15 residues. V was pared by 2 bases and J by 0 bases, with 11 bases between. Germline CDR1 reads SGHRS; CDR2 reads YFSETQ. CDR3 in amino acids: CASSFSRGVNTEAFF. In DNA, the CDR3 is TGCGCCAGCAGCTTTTCAAGGGGAGTGAACACTGAAGCTTTCTTT.

The V gene is TRBV7-9, the J gene TRBJ2-5, with TRBD2 matching 12 bases. The CDR3 contains 17 residues. V was clipped by 2 bases and J by 2 bases; unmatched bases: 6. Germline loops: CDR1 SEHNR, CDR2 FQNEAQ (reference sequence). The CDR3 nucleotides read TGTGCCAGCAGCTTACGTCTAGCGGGGGGGTTACAAGAGACCCAGTACTTC. This translates into CASSLRLAGGLQETQYF.

The chain uses TRBV27 and TRBJ1-1; D gene unclear. CDR3 size: 14 residues. Germline CDR1 is MNHEY and CDR2 is SMNVEV (reference sequence). The V end lost 1 base, the J end lost 0 bases, and 6 bases lay between the germline ends. CDR3 sequence reads: CASSLFPVNTEAFF. CDR3 DNA: TGTGCCAGCAGTTTATTCCCAGTGAACACTGAAGCTTTCTTT.

The chain uses TRBV11-1 and TRBJ2-3; 10 bases match TRBD2. V lost 5 bases and J lost 2; bases outside the gene matches: 7. The CDR3 extends over 16 amino acids. The germline gives CDR1 SGHAT, CDR2 FQDESV (reference sequence). The CDR3 loop reads CASSIWTSGYTDTQYF. In DNA, the CDR3 is TGTGCCAGCAGCATCTGGACTAGCGGCTACACAGATACGCAGTATTTT.

This clone appeared once. This chain connects TRBV7-3 to TRBJ2-5, with D possibly being TRBD1 (6 bases). Germline CDR1 SGHTA, CDR2 FQGTGA. Trimming took 2 bases from V and 5 from J, leaving 12 bases between them. The CDR3 spans 14 residues. CDR3 residues: CASSLQGIGETQYF. For the CDR3, the DNA is TGTGCCAGCAGCTTACAGGGGATTGGCGAGACCCAGTACTTC.